Each of the 21 T cell receptor beta chains below was sequenced from the same sample in a study of blood T cells in healthy people across ages. A sample-barcoded 5' primer and a J-beta primer mix were used in a second PCR of about 6 to 11 cycles. Each CDR3 protein gets one entry after TCRdb re-called the 5' RACE reads with MiXCR. This sample carries more than 1.4 million distinct CDR3 sequences, around two fifths of them seen once, and the ten largest clones take 7.9%. Input material: blood. The receptors derive from a woman aged 18 to 35 in good health.

The chain has TRBV20-1 and TRBJ2-5, with TRBD2 matching over 8 bases. Near its end, the DNA agrees better with TRBJ2-7, so the J call may be wrong. The CDR3 has 15 residues. CDR1 DFQATT and CDR2 SNEGSKA come from the germline V gene (reference sequence). The DNA of the CDR3 is TGCAGTGCTAGAGATCGCGCGGGGGGTTCCTACGAGCAGTACTTC. This gives the protein CSARDRAGGSYEQYF.

DNA of the CDR3: TGCAGTATCGACCGAGGGAGGGCTAAGGATGGAGATACGCAGTATTTT. Its translation is CSIDRGRAKDGDTQYF. J is TRBJ2-3 and V is TRBV29-1; TRBD2 aligns across 7 bases. The germline CDR1 and CDR2 sequences are SQVTM and ANQGSEA. The CDR3 has 16 residues.

V usage is TRBV2 and J usage is TRBJ2-5; 11 bases map to TRBD1. CDR1 is SNHLY and CDR2 is FYNNEI in the germline V gene. Trimming removed 5 bases from V and 11 bases from J; junction bases left unmatched: 13. CDR3 length equals 15 residues. CDR3 amino acids: CASSTWDRGVNEQYF. The DNA of the CDR3 is TGTGCCAGCAGTACCTGGGACAGGGGGGTCAATGAGCAGTACTTC.

V is TRBV5-1 and J is TRBJ2-1, with 7 bases fitting TRBD2. Germline CDR1 reads SGHRS; CDR2 reads YFSETQ. J was trimmed by 6 bases and V by 7 bases; bases with no gene match: 10. CDR3 length: 14 amino acids. The CDR3 loop is CASGPVGGVNEQFF. In nucleotides, the CDR3 is TGCGCCAGCGGTCCCGTGGGGGGGGTCAATGAGCAGTTCTTC.

In regard to this clonotype: It may be a read error: a sequence one base away is much more abundant. The chain recombines TRBV12-3 or TRBV12-4 with TRBJ2-5; D may be TRBD1 (6 bases). The CDR3 totals 14 residues. CDR3 region: CASSSTGFGEAQYF. CDR3 nucleotide sequence: TGTGCCAGCAGTTCTACAGGGTTTGGAGAGGCCCAGTACTTC.

This clonotype occurred a few times. This chain uses TRBV21-1 with TRBJ2-7. TRBV21-1 is given as a pseudogene. CDR3 length: 15 residues. CDR3 nucleotides: TGTGCCAGCAGCAAAGGCGAATTAACCTCCTACGAGCAGTACTTC. Its protein is CASSKGELTSYEQYF.

J is TRBJ2-4 and V is TRBV6-5; no reliable D call. From germline, CDR1 is MNHEY and CDR2 SVGAGI. Trimming removed 5 bases at V and 1 base at J, with 6 bases between. The CDR3 is 13 amino acids. The CDR3 region is CASSDGAKNIQYF. The CDR3 DNA sequence: TGTGCCAGCAGTGACGGGGCCAAAAACATTCAGTACTTC.

There are a few counts of this clonotype. The chain is built from TRBV12-3 or TRBV12-4 and TRBJ2-1; maybe TRBD1 (5 bases). CDR3 length: 15 amino acids. Trimming shortened V by 4 bases and J by 6 bases, and 16 bases separated the two germline ends. This CDR3 reads CASSSRWGAGNEQFF. CDR3 nucleotides: TGTGCCAGCAGTTCGCGATGGGGCGCTGGCAATGAGCAGTTCTTC.

This clonotype appeared a few times. V usage is TRBV7-8 and J usage is TRBJ1-5; D not resolved. The germline gives CDR1 SGHVS, CDR2 FQNEAQ. Trimming shortened V by 5 bases and J by 7 bases, and 9 bases separated the two germline ends. The CDR3 is made up of 12 amino acids. The CDR3 DNA reads TGTGCCAGCAGCCCCGGGGAACAGCCCCAGCATTTT. Protein product: CASSPGEQPQHF. Using reference TRBV7-8 and TRBJ1-5 for the parts outside the CDR3, the full variable domain is GAGVSQSPRYKVAKRGQDVALRCDPISGHVSLFWYQQALGQGPEFLTYFQNEAQLDKSGLPSDRFFAERPEGSVSTLKIQRTQQEDSAVYLCASSPGEQPQHFGDGTRLSIL.

This clonotype was recorded at least ten times. CDR3 in amino acids: CASSQGKYGYTF. CDR3 nucleotides: TGTGCCAGCAGCCAAGGGAAATATGGCTACACCTTC. The V call is TRBV3-1, the J call TRBJ1-2; D remains ambiguous. Trimming left V 1 base short and J 5 bases short, with 5 bases between. Per germline, CDR1 LGHDT and CDR2 YNNKEL (reference sequence). This CDR3 comprises 12 residues.

The chain recombines TRBV11-2 with TRBJ2-1; TRBD2 matches at 14 bases. This CDR3 has 16 amino acids. Trimming at V came to 3 bases and at J to 9 bases, leaving 7 bases not matched to a gene. Germline CDR1 is SGHAT and CDR2 is FQNNGV. DNA for the CDR3: TGTGCCAGCAGCTTCTCGGGACTAGCGGGAGTTATTGAGCAGTTCTTC. Translating it yields CASSFSGLAGVIEQFF.

This clonotype has more than one count but fewer than ten. This sequence joins TRBV19 and TRBJ1-2, with TRBD1 identical over 10 bases. The CDR3 loop spans 15 amino acids. V trimming: 4 bases; J trimming: 4 bases; junction bases outside the gene matches: 6. Germline CDR1 is LNHDA and CDR2 is SQIVND (reference sequence). This CDR3 is CASSTSTGGGYGYTF. The CDR3 region has the DNA TGTGCCAGTAGTACCTCGACAGGGGGCGGCTATGGCTACACCTTC.

V gene TRBV6-5 combines with J gene TRBJ2-2, with TRBD2 matching 10 bases. The CDR3 spans 16 residues. The ends lost 5 bases at V and 4 bases at J; junction bases unmatched: 7. Germline-derived CDR1 and CDR2 are MNHEY and SVGAGI. CDR3 bases: TGTGCCAGCAGTCGAGGGACTAGCGTAGGCACCGGGGAGCTGTTTTTT. Translated: CASSRGTSVGTGELFF.

As for this clonotype: The junction and the germline gene differ at one end; a read error may be behind it. DNA for the CDR3: TGTGCTAGCAGCCCGGCTAGCGGGGGCACCGGGGAGCTGTTTTTT. This encodes CASSPASGGTGELFF. The chain is built from TRBV7-7 and TRBJ2-2, with 10 positions matching TRBD2. CDR1 is SSHAT, CDR2 FNYEAQ, per germline (reference sequence). The CDR3 extends over 15 amino acids.

This chain uses TRBV7-9 with TRBJ2-2, with TRBD1 matching over 7 bases. V gave up 2 bases and J gave up 0 bases; unmatched junction bases: 6. Germline V CDR1 and CDR2: SEHNR, FQNEAQ (reference sequence). The CDR3 totals 17 residues. The CDR3 nucleotides read TGTGCCAGCAGCTTACCTGACAGGGTCCCGAACACCGGGGAGCTGTTTTTT. Translation: CASSLPDRVPNTGELFF.

At least ten counts were recorded for this clonotype. The gene calls are TRBV7-2 and TRBJ2-4, with a possible D match to TRBD1 (5 bases). V was clipped by 2 bases and J by 9 bases, with 8 bases between them. Germline lookup yields CDR1 SGHTA and CDR2 FQGNSA. The length of the CDR3 is 12 residues. The CDR3 protein is CASSLQGSIQYF. CDR3 coding DNA: TGTGCCAGCAGCTTACAGGGTAGCATTCAGTACTTC.

The table lists this clonotype with a few counts. Its ends do not fully match the called genes, so a read error is possible. The chain links TRBV27 to TRBJ2-4; 11 positions match TRBD1. From germline, CDR1 is MNHEY and CDR2 SMNVEV (reference sequence). This CDR3 is built from 16 residues. The CDR3 reads CSSSLGTGGGKNIQYF. Written as DNA, the CDR3 is TGTTCCAGCAGTCTCGGGACAGGGGGAGGCAAAAACATTCAGTACTTC.

This clonotype has a handful of counts. J is TRBJ1-5 and V is TRBV4-1; D is unclear. Germline V gene sequence: CDR1 MGHRA, CDR2 YSYEKL. The CDR3 spans 17 residues. V lost 0 bases and J 2 bases, leaving 14 bases between the germline ends. Here the CDR3 DNA reads TGCGCCAGCAGCCAAGAAGCTACCAAGGTGGGCAATCAGCCCCAGCATTTT. Translation gives CASSQEATKVGNQPQHF.

The CDR3, as DNA: TGTGCCAGCAGCTTAGAGGCGGGCTTCACAGATACGCAGTATTTT. Translated: CASSLEAGFTDTQYF. This chain uses TRBV7-2 with TRBJ2-3; D possibly corresponds to TRBD2 (5 bases). V lost 1 base and J 2 bases, leaving 10 bases between the germline ends. The CDR3 runs 15 residues. Germline V gives CDR1 SGHTA, CDR2 FQGNSA.

Here the CDR3 reads CASSLGDIHSYF. CDR3 DNA: TGTGCCAGCAGTCTCGGGGACATCCACTCGTACTTC. The chain links TRBV28 to TRBJ2-5, with D perhaps matching TRBD1 (6 bases). V was clipped by 5 bases and J by 13 bases, with 17 bases between them. Germline V gene lookup returns CDR1 MDHEN and CDR2 SYDVKM. CDR3 length: 12 residues.

This clonotype was seen more than once but under ten times. This rearrangement joins TRBV24-1 to TRBJ2-3, with 8 bases aligning to TRBD2. V trimming: 7 bases; J trimming: 2 bases; junction bases outside the gene matches: 7. CDR1 and CDR2 from the germline V gene are KGHDR and SFDVKD. The CDR3 has 15 residues. DNA for the CDR3: TGTGCCACCAGCAACGCACTAGCGGACACAGATACGCAGTATTTT. Translated: CATSNALADTDTQYF.